The 10 T cell receptor beta chains given below trace back to one sample, sequenced in a study of control samples from healthy donors and cancer patients. Assay: immunoSEQ multiplex PCR; the TCRdb copy retains only in-frame clones and omits some. The sample yields 150,000 to 200,000 clones, about 92% seen once. The sample taken for sequencing was blood. These receptors were obtained from a young man in good health.

This chain connects TRBV11-2 to TRBJ2-2; TRBD2 matches 7 bases. The CDR3 loop spans 16 amino acids. Germline CDR1 and CDR2: SGHAT and FQNNGV. Losses at the gene ends were 4 bases for V and 3 bases for J; bases not matched to a gene: 8. The CDR3 sequence: CASSSEGGAYTGELFF. The CDR3 DNA follows: TGTGCCAGCAGCTCCGAGGGAGGGGCCTACACCGGGGAGCTGTTTTTT.

About this clone itself: The sample holds other DNA sequences that translate to the same CDR3. The gene calls are TRBV30 and TRBJ1-3; D might be TRBD1 (6 bases). This CDR3 spans 14 amino acids. The germline V gene encodes CDR1 GTSNPN and CDR2 SVGIG (reference sequence). V lost 1 base and J lost 0, with 7 bases in between. CDR3 loop: CAWSGGASGNTIYF. The DNA for the CDR3 is TGTGCCTGGAGTGGGGGGGCCTCTGGAAACACCATATATTTT.

This clone was counted a few times. The chain has TRBV7-2 and TRBJ1-5; no firm D call. Germline CDR1 SGHTA, CDR2 FQGNSA. V was cut by 5 bases and J by 3 bases, with 5 bases left in between. CDR3 length equals 12 residues. CDR3 in amino acids: CASSRDNQPQHF. CDR3 bases: TGTGCCAGCAGCCGAGACAATCAGCCCCAGCATTTT. The entire variable domain, with the rest obtained from reference TRBV7-2 and TRBJ1-5, is as follows: GAGVSQSPSNKVTEKGKDVELRCDPISGHTALYWYRQSLGQGLEFLIYFQGNSAPDKSGLPSDRFSAERTGGSVSTLTIQRTQQEDSAVYLCASSRDNQPQHFGDGTRLSIL.

The chain joins TRBV7-2 to TRBJ2-5; 8 nucleotides line up with TRBD1. After removal of 5 bases from V and 7 bases from J, the junction contained 9 bases not matched to a gene. The CDR3 spans 14 residues. The germline CDR1 and CDR2 sequences are SGHTA and FQGNSA. The CDR3 is CASSESGTGRTQYF. For the CDR3, the DNA is TGTGCCAGCAGCGAATCAGGGACAGGCCGGACCCAGTACTTC.

J is TRBJ2-1 and V is TRBV30, with D unclear. This CDR3 spans 10 amino acids. Germline V gene data show CDR1 as GTSNPN and CDR2 as SVGIG (reference sequence). V was cut by 5 bases and J by 10 bases, with 9 bases left in between. For the CDR3, the DNA is TGTGCCTGGGCTGGGTCCGAGCAGTTCTTC. It specifies CAWAGSEQFF.

V usage is TRBV5-1 and J usage is TRBJ2-5, with D hard to call. This CDR3 has 11 residues. Trimming removed 4 bases from V and 1 base from J, with 2 bases in between. The V gene's germline CDR1 is SGHRS and CDR2 YFSETQ. The CDR3 sequence: CASSTQETQYF. CDR3 DNA sequence: TGCGCCAGCAGCACCCAAGAGACCCAGTACTTC.

The chain is built from TRBV4-2 and TRBJ2-3; D call uncertain. Trimming cost V 1 base and J 5 bases, with 7 bases left between them. Germline V gives CDR1 LGHNA, CDR2 YNFKEQ. CDR3 length equals 13 residues. The CDR3 is CASSQGAEDTQYF. CDR3 nucleotides: TGTGCCAGCAGCCAAGGCGCGGAAGATACGCAGTATTTT.

The chain employs TRBV10-2 and TRBJ1-2; 7 positions agree with TRBD1. Losses at the gene ends were 1 base for V and 8 bases for J; bases not matched to a gene: 10. Looked up from germline, CDR1 is WSHSY and CDR2 is SAAADI. The CDR3 consists of 15 residues. The CDR3 sequence is CASSEFRGQEGGYTF. CDR3 DNA sequence: TGCGCCAGCAGTGAGTTCCGAGGACAGGAAGGGGGCTACACCTTC.

The chain carries TRBV5-4 and TRBJ2-3; D not certain. With 4 bases removed from V and 1 base from J, the gap between germline ends came to 13 bases. Germline assignment: CDR1 SGHNT and CDR2 YYREEE (reference sequence). CDR3 size: 15 residues. The CDR3 sequence: CASSPTVGGTDTQYF. For the CDR3, the DNA is TGTGCCAGCAGCCCGACGGTGGGTGGCACAGATACGCAGTATTTT.

In this sample, this clone turned up once. The V gene is TRBV25-1, the J gene TRBJ2-1, with TRBD2 matching 7 bases. CDR3 length: 14 amino acids. The germline V gene encodes CDR1 MGHDK and CDR2 SYGVNS. The J segment lost 1 base and the V segment lost 4 bases, leaving 1 base of the junction unmatched. CDR3 sequence: CASSGRGSYNEQFF. CDR3 DNA: TGTGCCAGCAGTGGGCGGGGGTCCTACAATGAGCAGTTCTTC.